This T cell receptor beta chain appears in the sequencing data of a study of neurological immune-mediated disorders. TCRdb reprocessed the 5' RACE reads with MiXCR, giving one entry per CDR3 protein. The table records tens of thousands of distinct CDR3 sequences, about a sixth of them present only once. At least ten counts were recorded for this clonotype. With V trimmed by 6 bases and J by 10 bases, 13 bases remained unmatched. The CDR3 is 15 amino acids. Sequenced sample: PBMCs. This clonotype was obtained from a woman aged 40 to 55 in good health. V usage is TRBV12-3 or TRBV12-4 and J usage is TRBJ2-1; TRBD1 matches at 9 bases. The CDR3: CASRVGVFGTGEQFF. The CDR3 bases are TGTGCCAGCAGGGTAGGGGTTTTTGGGACAGGGGAGCAGTTCTTC.